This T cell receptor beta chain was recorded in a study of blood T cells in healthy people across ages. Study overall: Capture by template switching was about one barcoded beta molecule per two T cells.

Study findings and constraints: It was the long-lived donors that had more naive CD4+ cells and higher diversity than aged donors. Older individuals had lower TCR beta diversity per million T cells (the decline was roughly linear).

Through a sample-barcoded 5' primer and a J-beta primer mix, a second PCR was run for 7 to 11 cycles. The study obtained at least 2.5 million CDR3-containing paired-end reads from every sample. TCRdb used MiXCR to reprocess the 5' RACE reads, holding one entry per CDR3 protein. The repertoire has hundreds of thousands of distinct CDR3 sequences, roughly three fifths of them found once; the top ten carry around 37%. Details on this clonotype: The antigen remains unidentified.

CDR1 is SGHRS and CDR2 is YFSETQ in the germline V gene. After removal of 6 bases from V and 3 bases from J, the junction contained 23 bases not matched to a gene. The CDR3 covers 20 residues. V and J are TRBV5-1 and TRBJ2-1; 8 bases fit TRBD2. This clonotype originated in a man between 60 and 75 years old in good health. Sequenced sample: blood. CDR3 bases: TGCGCCAGCAAAACCCCCCCGGGTCTGAGCGGGGGACAACGCTACAATGAGCAGTTCTTC. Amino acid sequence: CASKTPPGLSGGQRYNEQFF.